What follows are 8 T cell receptor beta chains derived from one specimen sequenced in a study of T cells in women clearing cervical HPV infection. Profiled with immunoSEQ multiplex PCR; TCRdb holds only in-frame clones, not every one. Its table records 20,000 to 25,000 clones. Sequencing was performed on blood buffy coat. Receptor source: a woman aged 18 to 75 with a cervical HPV16 infection that either progressed to CIN3+ or cleared (not recorded which).

The covered CDR3 bases are TGTGCCAGTAGTCCGCAACAGGGTCGCACTGAA. The encoded protein is CASSPQQGRTE. The complete CDR3 reads CASSPQQGRTEAFF. This chain joins TRBV19 and TRBJ1-1, with D possibly TRBD1 on 6 matching bases. The read stops 3 residues short of the end of the CDR3; the missing end is completed from the germline J gene. V lost 5 bases and J 4 bases, leaving 14 bases between the germline ends. Germline V gene sequence: CDR1 LNHDA, CDR2 SQIVND (reference sequence). This CDR3 contains 14 residues. The whole variable domain, remainder taken from reference TRBV19 and TRBJ1-1, is DGGITQSPKYLFRKEGQNVTLSCEQNLNHDAMYWYRQDPGQGLRLIYYSQIVNDFQKGDIAEGYSVSREKKESFPLTVTSAQKNPTAFYLCASSPQQGRTEAFFGQGTRLTVV.

Its frequency marks this clone as medium-sized. With the read ending 3 residues before the CDR3 end, the germline J gene is used to fill in that end. The chain carries TRBV18 and TRBJ2-5; D possibly corresponds to TRBD2 (6 bases). CDR1 and CDR2 from the germline V gene are KGHSH and LQKENI. The CDR3 length is 14 residues. The V end was cut by 6 bases, the J end by 2 bases, with 13 bases between. CDR3 sequence reads: CASSGVGGQETQYF. The part of the CDR3 DNA that was read is TGTGCCAGCTCCGGTGTTGGGGGGCAAGAGACC.

On this clone itself: Coverage ceases 3 residues before the CDR3 finishes, and the germline J gene fills in the end. This chain links TRBV20-1 with TRBJ2-1, with D perhaps TRBD2 (5 bases). CDR1 DFQATT and CDR2 SNEGSKA come from the germline V gene (reference sequence). V lost 6 bases, J lost 7 bases, and 19 bases lay in between. The CDR3 sequence is 14 residues long. The CDR3 DNA, read in part, is TGCAGTGCCAAGGACTCCGCCCTCGAAAATGAG. The encoded protein is CSAKDSALENE. The whole CDR3 protein reads CSAKDSALENEQFF.

A note on this clone: The read falls 3 residues short of the CDR3 end, and the missing part is taken from the germline J gene. The chain recombines TRBV2 with TRBJ1-1; 9 bases fit TRBD1. Trimming took 6 bases from V and 4 from J; bases not matched to a gene: 3. The germline gives CDR1 SNHLY, CDR2 FYNNEI. The CDR3 has 13 residues. The sequenced part of the CDR3 DNA is TGTGCCAGCAGGGGACAGGGTGGCACTGAA. Translation gives CASRGQGGTE. The entire CDR3 protein is CASRGQGGTEAFF.

Turning to this clone: The read ends 3 residues before the CDR3 terminus; that terminus is restored from the germline J gene. V and J are TRBV7-2 and TRBJ2-3, with TRBD1 matching 10 bases. J lost 5 bases, V lost 5 bases, and 1 base had no gene match. CDR3 size: 13 residues. Germline lookup yields CDR1 SGHTA and CDR2 FQGNSA. CDR3 protein: CASSGTGVDTQYF. Incomplete CDR3 DNA: TGTGCCAGCAGCGGGACAGGGGTAGATACG.

Comments on this clone: The read ends 3 residues shy of where the CDR3 ends; the end is completed using the germline J gene. This chain links TRBV20-1 with TRBJ1-2, with 11 bases identical to TRBD1. This CDR3 has 15 amino acids. With 5 bases clipped from V and 1 base from J, the junction kept 6 bases outside the gene matches. The germline CDR1 and CDR2 sequences are DFQATT and SNEGSKA (reference sequence). CDR3 bases read: TGCAGTGCTGGCAAGGGACAGGGGGGTAACTATGGC. Translation: CSAGKGQGGNYG. The CDR3 as a whole reads CSAGKGQGGNYGYTF.

With regard to this clone: With the read ending 3 residues before the CDR3 end, the germline J gene is used to fill in that end. V and J are TRBV20-1 and TRBJ2-1, with 7 positions matching TRBD2. Unmatched junction bases numbered 27, after V lost 6 bases and J lost 7 bases. CDR1 is DFQATT and CDR2 is SNEGSKA in the germline V gene (reference sequence). The CDR3 has 19 residues. CDR3 DNA (partial): TGCAGTGCCCCGAATTTAGATCTCGGACTGCACGGGAGGCTAAATGAG. Translated: CSAPNLDLGLHGRLNE. The full-length CDR3 reads as CSAPNLDLGLHGRLNEQFF.

Worth noting for this clone: The CDR3 goes on 3 residues after the read ends, and that part is filled in from the germline J gene. V is TRBV6-1 and J is TRBJ1-2; 7 nucleotides line up with TRBD1. J was trimmed by 6 bases and V by 4 bases; bases with no gene match: 14. Germline lookup yields CDR1 MNHNS and CDR2 SASEGT. The CDR3 is made up of 16 amino acids. CDR3: CASSGAPGRGFNGYTF. The covered CDR3 bases are TGTGCCAGCAGTGGAGCGCCCGGCAGGGGGTTTAATGGC.